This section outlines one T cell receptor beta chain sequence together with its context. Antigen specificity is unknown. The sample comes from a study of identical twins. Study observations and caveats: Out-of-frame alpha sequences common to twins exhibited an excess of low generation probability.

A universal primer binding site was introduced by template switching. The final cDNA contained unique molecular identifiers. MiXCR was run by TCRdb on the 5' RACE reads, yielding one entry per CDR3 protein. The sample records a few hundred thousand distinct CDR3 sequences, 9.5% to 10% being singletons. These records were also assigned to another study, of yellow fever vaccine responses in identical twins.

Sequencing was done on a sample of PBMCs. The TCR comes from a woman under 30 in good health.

The CDR3 here is CASSQDTGAGGWEQFF. The CDR3 DNA is TGCGCCAGCAGCCAAGATACTGGCGCGGGTGGCTGGGAGCAGTTCTTC. This chain uses TRBV4-3 with TRBJ2-1; weak D call: TRBD2 (5 bases). This CDR3 has 16 residues. Germline V gives CDR1 LGHNA, CDR2 YSLEER. Trimming stripped 0 bases from V and 10 bases from J, with 19 bases between.